The T cell receptor (beta chain) described here comes from a study of memory CD4+ T cells and cytomegalovirus serostatus. The overall study: Donors were healthy Belgian adults, 8 to 10 CMV seropositive and approximately 23 seronegative. Study-wide results and caveats: About 40% of the roughly 160 known CMV-associated TCRbeta sequences appeared in CD4+ memory.

The sort gate was single viable CD3+CD4+CD8-CD45RO+ cells for memory CD4+ T cells. CMV serostatus came from serum IgG against pp150, pp28, p38, p52. Trimming took off 0 bases at V and 6 bases at J, with 7 bases between the two ends. Germline CDR1 is SGHDT and CDR2 is YYEEEE. This CDR3 has 13 residues. A note on this clone: Its specificity is not known.

The data were produced by immunoSEQ multiplex PCR, yet TCRdb's version contains in-frame clones alone and is incomplete. The data show 80,000 to 100,000 clones, with 75% to 90% seen just once and about 3.5% held by the top ten. Sample: memory CD4+ T cells from blood. The TCR comes from an adult in good health and CMV-seropositive. This chain uses TRBV5-6 with TRBJ1-5; perhaps TRBD1 as D (5 bases). CDR3 DNA sequence: TGTGCCAGCAGCTTGGCGGGGGTTCAGCCCCAGCATTTT. This sequence encodes CASSLAGVQPQHF. The full variable domain, with the rest looked up from reference TRBV5-6 and TRBJ1-5, is DAGVTQSPTHLIKTRGQQVTLRCSPKSGHDTVSWYQQALGQGPQFIFQYYEEEERQRGNFPDRFSGHQFPNYSSELNVNALLLGDSALYLCASSLAGVQPQHFGDGTRLSIL.